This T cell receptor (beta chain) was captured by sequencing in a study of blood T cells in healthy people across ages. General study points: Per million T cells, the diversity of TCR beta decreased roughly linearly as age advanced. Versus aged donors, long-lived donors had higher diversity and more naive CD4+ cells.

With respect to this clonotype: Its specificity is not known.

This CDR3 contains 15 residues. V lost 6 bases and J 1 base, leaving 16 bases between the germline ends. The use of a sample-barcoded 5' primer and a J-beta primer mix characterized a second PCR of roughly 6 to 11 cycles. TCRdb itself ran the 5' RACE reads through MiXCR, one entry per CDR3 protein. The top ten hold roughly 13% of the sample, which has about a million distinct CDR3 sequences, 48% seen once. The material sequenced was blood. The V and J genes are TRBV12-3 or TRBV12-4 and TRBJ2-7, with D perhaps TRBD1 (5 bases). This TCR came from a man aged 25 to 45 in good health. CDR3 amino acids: CASSLQERRSYEQYF. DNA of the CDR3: TGTGCCAGCAGCTTACAGGAAAGAAGGTCCTACGAGCAGTACTTC.